This TCR beta chain was profiled in a study of cytomegalovirus exposure and HLA in healthy donors. Background on the study: An earlier analysis found around 100 million unique TCR beta sequences from around 180 million T cells. Regarding the study as a whole: V- and J-gene trimming in TCR beta was tied to a missense DCLRE1C variant by an analysis performed later. CMV serostatus was the only recorded immune exposure for donors. Presence/absence analysis assumed near-uniform sequencing depth across donors.

The CDR3 consists of 14 residues. Trimming removed 1 base at V and 7 bases at J, with 13 bases between. The germline CDR1 and CDR2 sequences are LGHNA and YNFKEQ. As regards this clone: Its antigen is as yet unknown.

Researchers ran the PCR with 60 Vbeta and 13 Jbeta primers. Using immunoSEQ multiplex PCR, the repertoire was profiled, and TCRdb retains in-frame clones only, with some absent. The sample comprises approximately 130,000 clones, 65% to 85% of which are singletons, and less than 3.5% rests with the top ten. V and J are TRBV4-2 and TRBJ1-1, with D unresolved. This receptor was taken from a middle-aged woman in good health and CMV-seropositive. Material: PBMCs. In DNA, the CDR3 is TGTGCCAGCAGCCAAGCTCGCGAAGCGAATGAAGCTTTCTTT. This translates into CASSQAREANEAFF.